The text below deals with one T cell receptor beta chain. The germline V gene encodes CDR1 SGHVS and CDR2 FNYEAQ. The CDR3 extends over 14 amino acids. V dropped 2 bases and J dropped 1 base, with 8 bases sitting between them. The data were obtained in a study of T-cell reconstitution after alpha-beta-depleted transplantation in children. The TCRbeta library was prepared with unique molecular identifiers. A single record per CDR3 protein comes from TCRdb applying MiXCR to the PCR reads. The sample includes a few hundred thousand distinct CDR3 sequences, about 16% of them seen just once. The chain employs TRBV7-6 and TRBJ1-1; D not resolved. Sequenced here: PBMCs from the stem cell graft donor, sampled from the stem cell graft. The TCR comes from a human donor who donated a stem cell graft to a child with acute lymphoblastic leukemia. Here the CDR3 reads CASSLTSANTEAFF. In nucleotides, the CDR3 is TGTGCCAGCAGCTTAACCTCGGCGAACACTGAAGCTTTCTTT.